Below, one T cell receptor beta chain is given with its context. The data are from a study of blood T cell repertoires in COVID-19. Study-level background: Samples taken during acute and convalescent COVID-19 were collected in the United States, Italy and Spain. Sample material is recorded as cDNA or gDNA derived from T cells, B-cell-depleted T cells, or PBMCs.

In the original analysis: Reference gene primers were amplified, and this amplification served to estimate nucleated cell counts. Profiling relied on immunoSEQ multiplex PCR, and the TCRdb table lists in-frame clones only, not all of them. V and J calls and clone size are those listed in that table; D and trimming were worked out from the DNA. Of some 180,000 clones detected, 75% to 90% appear once; the ten largest clones hold under 9.5%. The CDR3 length is 15 residues. V lost 4 bases and J lost 7; bases outside the gene matches: 10. Germline CDR1 MGHRA, CDR2 YSYEKL. V and J are TRBV4-1 and TRBJ1-1, with 9 bases matching TRBD1. The source of this sequence is a woman between 55 and 75 years old with acute or convalescent COVID-19. Material for sequencing was peripheral blood. The DNA for the CDR3 is TGCGCCAGCAGCCGGGGATGGACAGGGGTGATTGAAGCTTTCTTT. Its protein is CASSRGWTGVIEAFF.